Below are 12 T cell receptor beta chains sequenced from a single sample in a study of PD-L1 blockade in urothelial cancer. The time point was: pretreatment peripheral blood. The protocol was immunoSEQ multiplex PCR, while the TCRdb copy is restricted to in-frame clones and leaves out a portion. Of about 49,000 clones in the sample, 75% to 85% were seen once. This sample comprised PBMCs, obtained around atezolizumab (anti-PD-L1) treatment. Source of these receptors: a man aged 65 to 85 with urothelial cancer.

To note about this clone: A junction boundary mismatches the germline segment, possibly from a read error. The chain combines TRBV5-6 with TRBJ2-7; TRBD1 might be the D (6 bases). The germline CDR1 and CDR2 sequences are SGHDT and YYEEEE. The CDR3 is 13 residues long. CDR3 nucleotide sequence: TGTGCCAGCAGATTGGACAGAACCTACGAGCAGTACTTC. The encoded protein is CASRLDRTYEQYF.

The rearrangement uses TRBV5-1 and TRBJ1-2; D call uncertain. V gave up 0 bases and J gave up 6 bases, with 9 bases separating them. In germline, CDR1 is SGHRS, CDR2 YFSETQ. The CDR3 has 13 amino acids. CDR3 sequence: CASSLEAGNGYTF. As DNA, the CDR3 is TGCGCCAGCAGCTTGGAGGCAGGTAATGGCTACACCTTC.

CDR3 sequence: CASRNSGTGGVVVGYTF. DNA for the CDR3: TGTGCCAGCAGAAACTCTGGGACAGGGGGCGTAGTAGTTGGCTACACCTTC. The chain employs TRBV27 and TRBJ1-2; 12 nucleotides match TRBD1. Germline loops: CDR1 MNHEY, CDR2 SMNVEV (reference sequence). The ends lost 6 bases at V and 7 bases at J; junction bases unmatched: 15. This CDR3 region has 17 residues.

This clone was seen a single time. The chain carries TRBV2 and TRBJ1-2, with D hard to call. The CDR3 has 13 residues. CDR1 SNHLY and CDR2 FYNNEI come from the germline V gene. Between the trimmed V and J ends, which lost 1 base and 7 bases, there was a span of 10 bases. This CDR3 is CASSEDGMGGYTF. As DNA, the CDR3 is TGTGCCAGCAGTGAAGACGGGATGGGTGGCTACACCTTC.

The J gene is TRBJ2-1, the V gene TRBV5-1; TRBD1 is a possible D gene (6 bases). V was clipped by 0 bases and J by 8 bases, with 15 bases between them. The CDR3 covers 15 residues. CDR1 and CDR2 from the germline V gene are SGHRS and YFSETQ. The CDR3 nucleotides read TGCGCCAGCAGCTTGGAACAGGGTGAGGCGGATGAGCAGTTCTTC. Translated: CASSLEQGEADEQFF.

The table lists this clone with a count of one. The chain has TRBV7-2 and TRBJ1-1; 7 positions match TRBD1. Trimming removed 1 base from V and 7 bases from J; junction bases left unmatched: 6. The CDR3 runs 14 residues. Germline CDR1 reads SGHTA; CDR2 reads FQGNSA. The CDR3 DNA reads TGTGCCAGCAGCTTAGATACAGGGGCGGGTGAAGCTTTCTTT. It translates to CASSLDTGAGEAFF.

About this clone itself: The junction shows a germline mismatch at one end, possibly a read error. CDR3 loop: CASTPRPGAGGDEQYF. CDR3 nucleotides: TGTGCCAGCACACCCCGCCCTGGGGCGGGAGGAGACGAGCAGTACTTC. The chain links TRBV18 to TRBJ2-7; 8 positions agree with TRBD2. Germline CDR1 reads KGHSH; CDR2 reads LQKENI. The CDR3 sequence is 16 residues long.

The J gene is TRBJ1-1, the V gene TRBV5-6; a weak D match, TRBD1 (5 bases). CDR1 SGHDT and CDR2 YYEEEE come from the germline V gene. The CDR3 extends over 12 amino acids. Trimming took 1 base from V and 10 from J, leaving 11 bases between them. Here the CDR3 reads CASSLSQGRAFF. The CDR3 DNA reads TGTGCCAGCAGCTTGTCGCAGGGCCGAGCTTTCTTT. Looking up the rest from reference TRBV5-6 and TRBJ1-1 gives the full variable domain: DAGVTQSPTHLIKTRGQQVTLRCSPKSGHDTVSWYQQALGQGPQFIFQYYEEEERQRGNFPDRFSGHQFPNYSSELNVNALLLGDSALYLCASSLSQGRAFFGQGTRLTVV.

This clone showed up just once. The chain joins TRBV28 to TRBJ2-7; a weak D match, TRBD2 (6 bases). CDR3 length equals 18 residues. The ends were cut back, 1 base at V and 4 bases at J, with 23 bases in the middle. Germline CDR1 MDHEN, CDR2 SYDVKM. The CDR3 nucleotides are TGTGCCAGCAGTTTATTAGGGAGTCCGGGAGCTTTAGTTTACGAGCAGTACTTC. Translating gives CASSLLGSPGALVYEQYF. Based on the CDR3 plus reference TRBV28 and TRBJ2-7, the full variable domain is DVKVTQSSRYLVKRTGEKVFLECVQDMDHENMFWYRQDPGLGLRLIYFSYDVKMKEKGDIPEGYSVSREKKERFSLILESASTNQTSMYLCASSLLGSPGALVYEQYFGPGTRLTVT.

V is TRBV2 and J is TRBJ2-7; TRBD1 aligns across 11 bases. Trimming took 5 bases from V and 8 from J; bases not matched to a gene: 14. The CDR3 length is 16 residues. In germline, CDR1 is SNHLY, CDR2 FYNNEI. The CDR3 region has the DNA TGTGCCAGCAGTCCCCTTCCCCCGGGACAGGGGGACAAGCAGTACTTC. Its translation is CASSPLPPGQGDKQYF.

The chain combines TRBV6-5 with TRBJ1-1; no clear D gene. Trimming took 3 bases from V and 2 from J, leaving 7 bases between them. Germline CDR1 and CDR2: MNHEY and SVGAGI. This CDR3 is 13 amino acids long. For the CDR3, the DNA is TGTGCCAGCAGTTATAGGAGAAACACTGAAGCTTTCTTT. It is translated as CASSYRRNTEAFF.

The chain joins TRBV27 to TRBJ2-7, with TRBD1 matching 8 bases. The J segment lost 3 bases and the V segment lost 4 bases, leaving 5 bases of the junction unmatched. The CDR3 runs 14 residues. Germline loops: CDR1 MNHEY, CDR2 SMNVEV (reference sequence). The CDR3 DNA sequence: TGTGCCAGCAGTTCTGGGACAGGCATCTACGAGCAGTACTTC. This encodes CASSSGTGIYEQYF.